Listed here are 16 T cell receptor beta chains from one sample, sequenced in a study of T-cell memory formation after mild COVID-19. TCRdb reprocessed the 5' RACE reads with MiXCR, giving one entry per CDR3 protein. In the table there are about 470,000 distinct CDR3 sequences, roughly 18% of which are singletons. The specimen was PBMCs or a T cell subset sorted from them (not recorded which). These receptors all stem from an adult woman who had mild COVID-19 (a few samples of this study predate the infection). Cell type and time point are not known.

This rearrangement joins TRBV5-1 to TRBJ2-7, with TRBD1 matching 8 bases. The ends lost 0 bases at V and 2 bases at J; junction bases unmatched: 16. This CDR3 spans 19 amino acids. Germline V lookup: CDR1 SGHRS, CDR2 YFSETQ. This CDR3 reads CASSLVRTGQGMKAYEQYF. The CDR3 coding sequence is TGCGCCAGCAGCTTGGTAAGGACAGGGCAAGGGATGAAGGCCTACGAGCAGTACTTC.

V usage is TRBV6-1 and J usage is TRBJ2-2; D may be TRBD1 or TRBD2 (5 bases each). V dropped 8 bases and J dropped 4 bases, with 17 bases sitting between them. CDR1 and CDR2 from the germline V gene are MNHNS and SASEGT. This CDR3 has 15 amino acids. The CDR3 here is CASRGDKGTTGELFF. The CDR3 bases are TGTGCCAGCCGCGGCGACAAGGGGACCACCGGGGAGCTGTTTTTT.

The CDR3, as DNA: TGTGCCAGCAGCAAAGCAACAGGGTTAAGGAATGAGCAGTTCTTC. Protein sequence: CASSKATGLRNEQFF. The chain links TRBV21-1 to TRBJ2-1; the D call TRBD1 from the table was never checked on the DNA. TRBV21-1 is marked as a pseudogene. The CDR3 consists of 15 residues.

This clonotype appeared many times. CDR3: CASSPPGQQIAKNIQYF. CDR3 in DNA: TGTGCCAGCTCACCACCGGGACAGCAAATAGCCAAAAACATTCAGTACTTC. The rearrangement uses TRBV18 and TRBJ2-4, with TRBD1 matching 7 bases. The CDR3 sequence is 17 residues long. V gave up 0 bases and J gave up 0 bases; unmatched junction bases: 5. CDR1 KGHSH and CDR2 LQKENI come from the germline V gene. Full variable domain (remainder filled in from reference TRBV18 and TRBJ2-4): NAGVMQNPRHLVRRRGQEARLRCSPMKGHSHVYWYRQLPEEGLKFMVYLQKENIIDESGMPKERFSAEFPKEGPSILRIQQVVRGDSAAYFCASSPPGQQIAKNIQYFGAGTRLSVL.

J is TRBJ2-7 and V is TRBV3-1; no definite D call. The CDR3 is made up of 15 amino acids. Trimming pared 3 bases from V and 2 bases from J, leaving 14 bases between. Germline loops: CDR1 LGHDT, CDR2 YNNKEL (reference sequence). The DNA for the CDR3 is TGTGCCAGCAGCCACGAGCGTACCCCTCCCTACGAGCAGTACTTC. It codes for CASSHERTPPYEQYF.

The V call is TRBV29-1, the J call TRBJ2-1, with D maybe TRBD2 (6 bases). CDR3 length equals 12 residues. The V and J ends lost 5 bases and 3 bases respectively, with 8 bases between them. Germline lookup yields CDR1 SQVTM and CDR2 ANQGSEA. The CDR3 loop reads CSVRGSYNEQFF. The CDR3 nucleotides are TGCAGCGTTCGGGGGAGCTACAATGAGCAGTTCTTC.

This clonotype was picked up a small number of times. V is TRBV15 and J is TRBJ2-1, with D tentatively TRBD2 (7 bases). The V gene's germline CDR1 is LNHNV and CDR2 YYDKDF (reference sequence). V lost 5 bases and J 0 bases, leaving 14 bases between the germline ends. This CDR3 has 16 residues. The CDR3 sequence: CATSGRGADSYNEQFF. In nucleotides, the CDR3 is TGTGCCACCAGCGGACGGGGGGCGGACTCCTACAATGAGCAGTTCTTC.

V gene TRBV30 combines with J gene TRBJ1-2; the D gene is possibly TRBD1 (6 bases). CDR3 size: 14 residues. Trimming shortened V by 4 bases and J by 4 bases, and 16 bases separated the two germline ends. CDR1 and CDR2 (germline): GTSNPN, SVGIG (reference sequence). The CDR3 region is CAWTIQGASYGYTF. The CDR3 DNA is TGTGCCTGGACCATACAGGGAGCAAGCTATGGCTACACCTTC.

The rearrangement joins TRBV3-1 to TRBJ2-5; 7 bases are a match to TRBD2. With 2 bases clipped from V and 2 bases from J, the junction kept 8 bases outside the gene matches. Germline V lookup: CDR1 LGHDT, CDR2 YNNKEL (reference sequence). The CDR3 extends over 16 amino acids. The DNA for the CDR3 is TGTGCCAGCAGCCAAAGGCATAGCGGGTTGCAAGAGACCCAGTACTTC. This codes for CASSQRHSGLQETQYF.

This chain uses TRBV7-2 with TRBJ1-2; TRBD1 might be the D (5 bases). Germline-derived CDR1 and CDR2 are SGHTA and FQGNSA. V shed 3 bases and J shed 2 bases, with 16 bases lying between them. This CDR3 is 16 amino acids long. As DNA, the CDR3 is TGTGCCAGCAGCTTCCCCTTGGGGACGTCCAACTATGGCTACACCTTC. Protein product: CASSFPLGTSNYGYTF.

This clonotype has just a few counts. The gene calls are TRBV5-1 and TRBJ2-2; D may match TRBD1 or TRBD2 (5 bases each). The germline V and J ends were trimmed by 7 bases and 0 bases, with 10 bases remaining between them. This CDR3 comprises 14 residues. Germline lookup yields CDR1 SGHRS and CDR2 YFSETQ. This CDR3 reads CASRGQANTGELFF. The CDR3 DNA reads TGCGCCAGCCGGGGCCAGGCGAACACCGGGGAGCTGTTTTTT.

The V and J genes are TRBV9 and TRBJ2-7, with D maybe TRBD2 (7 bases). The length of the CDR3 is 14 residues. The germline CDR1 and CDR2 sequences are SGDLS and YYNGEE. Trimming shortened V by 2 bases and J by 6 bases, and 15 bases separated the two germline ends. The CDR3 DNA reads TGTGCCAGCAGCGTCGCGGGGGCCTCTCGCGAGCAGTACTTC. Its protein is CASSVAGASREQYF.

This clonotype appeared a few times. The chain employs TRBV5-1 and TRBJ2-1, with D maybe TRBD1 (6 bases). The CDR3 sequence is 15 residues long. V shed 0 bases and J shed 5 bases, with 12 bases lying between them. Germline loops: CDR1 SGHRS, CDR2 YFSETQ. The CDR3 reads CASSLGPQGNNEQFF. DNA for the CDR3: TGCGCCAGCAGCTTGGGGCCACAGGGTAACAATGAGCAGTTCTTC.

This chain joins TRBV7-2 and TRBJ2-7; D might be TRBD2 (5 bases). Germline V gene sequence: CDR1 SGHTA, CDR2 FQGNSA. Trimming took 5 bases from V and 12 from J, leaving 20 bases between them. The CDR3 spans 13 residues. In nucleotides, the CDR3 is TGTGCCAGCAGCCTCAATAACCCGGGGTTTTGGTACTTC. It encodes CASSLNNPGFWYF.

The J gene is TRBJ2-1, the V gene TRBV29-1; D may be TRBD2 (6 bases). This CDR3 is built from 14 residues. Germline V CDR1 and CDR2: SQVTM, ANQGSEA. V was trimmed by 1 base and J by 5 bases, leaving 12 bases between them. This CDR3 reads CSVEGRELNNEQFF. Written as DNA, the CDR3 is TGCAGCGTTGAAGGTCGGGAGCTCAACAATGAGCAGTTCTTC.

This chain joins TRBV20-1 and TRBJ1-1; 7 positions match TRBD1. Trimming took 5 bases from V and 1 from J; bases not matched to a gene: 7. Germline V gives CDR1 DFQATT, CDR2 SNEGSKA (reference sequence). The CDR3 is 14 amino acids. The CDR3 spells CSAAPGQTNTEAFF. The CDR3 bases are TGCAGTGCTGCTCCGGGACAGACGAACACTGAAGCTTTCTTT.